The following is a T cell receptor beta chain sequence with its context. Which antigen it targets is not known. No much larger clone exists at a distance of one base, and base qualities are not known. The CDR3 goes from the cysteine to the phenylalanine over 17 residues. The read is trimmed to its CDR3 DNA, 51 bases read in frame from base 1. CDR1 MGHDK and CDR2 SYGVNS are derived from the germline V gene. V and J lose 3 bases and 0 bases, and a span of 12 bases separates them. The CDR3 regions of human TCRbeta chains were analyzed by immunosequencing. Per the original workflow: Repertoire TCRs were checked for matches against a reference library of SARS-CoV-2-specific TCRs that had been generated using the MIRA antigen-specificity platform. Breadth was defined as the fraction of unique TCRs that were SARS-CoV-2-associated. Depth was defined as the fraction of total T cells that were SARS-CoV-2-associated. Using the MIRA data, every spike-specific TCR was mapped to the spike region that the TCR reacted to and assigned to either a CD4 or a CD8 class. Log10-transformed breadth and depth values were compared by one-way ANOVA with Sidak's multiple comparisons tests. Not all clones reach the TCRdb copy of this immuneACCESS table, which keeps in-frame sequences only. Checked studies attribute under half of the gap to unresolved V genes and leave the rest unexplained. The DNA gave D and trimming, while V, J and clone size come from that table. The sample profile shows 100,000 to 150,000 clones; 88% of them were found once. The leading ten clones occupy 4% to 4.5% of the sample.

These data are taken from a study of T cell responses to AZD1222 COVID-19 vaccine listed by TCRdb under 2021. For the wider study: AZD1222 recipients given second doses at about 4 weeks or at about 12 weeks were pooled, since spike-specific TCR depth and breadth were not found to differ between the two schedules. TCR sequencing covered over 230 trial participants: some 210 given two doses of AZD1222 and around 26 given two doses of MenACWY control vaccine. Trial participants were enrolled by age into subgroups of 18-55, 56-69 and 70-plus years, and 148, 28 and 57 TCR-sequenced participants, respectively, were included in these subgroups.

Results and caveats for the whole study, not just this receptor: Nearly half of unique spike-specific TCRs reportedly recognized epitopes outside regions mutated in the B.1.351 and B.1.1.7 variants. After two AZD1222 doses, spike-specific TCR breadth and depth were significantly higher than at day 0 and than in MenACWY recipients. Because no day 14 peak-response samples were available, repertoires were characterized only after the peak T cell response. CD4 TCRs associated with the vaccine covered the entire spike protein, and the dominant responses were in regions 160-218 and 743-854. Conclusions about previously exposed vaccinees are limited because only a handful of AZD1222 recipients were SARS-CoV-2 seropositive at baseline. In the small 56-69-year group, the increase in depth fell short of significance, most likely because of low power. Most participants were white British and females outnumbered males, and the authors suggested that clonal diversity may have been underestimated.

The time point label, read with the paper, signifies: baseline before first vaccination. Samples from vaccinated people were obtained from the UK trials COV001 and COV002, which included a single-blind randomized controlled phase 2/3 trial of AZD1222 (ChAdOx1 nCoV-19) in healthy adults. For TCRbeta chain sequencing, PBMC samples from trial participants were taken at day 0 and at day 28 after the second dose. The TCR was taken from an adult in good health. In this chain, TRBV25-1 is recombined with TRBJ1-6, with no reliable assignment of the D segment. The source was peripheral blood, collected on day 0 of AZD1222 vaccination. The DNA sequence follows: TGTGCCAGCAGTGATGCCGCCTTCAACTCCTATAATTCACCCCTCCACTTT. It is translated as CASSDAAFNSYNSPLHF.